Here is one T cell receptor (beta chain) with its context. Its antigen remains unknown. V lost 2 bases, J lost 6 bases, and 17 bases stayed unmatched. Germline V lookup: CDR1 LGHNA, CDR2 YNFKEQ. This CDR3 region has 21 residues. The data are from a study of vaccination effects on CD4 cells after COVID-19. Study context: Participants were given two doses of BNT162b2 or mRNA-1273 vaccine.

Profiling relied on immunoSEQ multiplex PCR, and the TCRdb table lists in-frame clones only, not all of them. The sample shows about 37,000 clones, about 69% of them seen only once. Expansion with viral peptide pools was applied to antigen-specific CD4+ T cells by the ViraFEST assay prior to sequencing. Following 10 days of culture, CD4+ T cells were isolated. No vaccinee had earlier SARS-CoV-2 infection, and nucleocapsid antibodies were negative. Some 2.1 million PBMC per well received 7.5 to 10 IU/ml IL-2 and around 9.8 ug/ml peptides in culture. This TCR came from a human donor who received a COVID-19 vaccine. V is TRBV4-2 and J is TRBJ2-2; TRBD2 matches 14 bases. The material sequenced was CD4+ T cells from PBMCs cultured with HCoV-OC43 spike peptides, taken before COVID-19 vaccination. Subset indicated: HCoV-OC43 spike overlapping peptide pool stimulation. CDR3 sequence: CASSQNHRTGTSGGPAGELFF. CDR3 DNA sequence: TGTGCCAGCAGCCAAAATCATCGGACCGGGACTAGCGGGGGTCCCGCCGGGGAGCTGTTTTTT.